The 29 T cell receptor beta chains below come from one sample, sequenced in a study of blood T cell repertoires in COVID-19. Sequencing used immunoSEQ multiplex PCR; TCRdb keeps in-frame clones, though not all of them. The sample has roughly 80,000 clones, under 80% seen once. Sequencing was performed on peripheral blood. These receptors all stem from a human donor in a cohort sampled during active COVID-19.

This sequence joins TRBV6-5 and TRBJ1-3; maybe TRBD1 (6 bases). The CDR3 loop spans 12 amino acids. Germline CDR1 and CDR2: MNHEY and SVGAGI. Trimming shortened V by 7 bases and J by 4 bases, and 8 bases separated the two germline ends. The CDR3 region is CASNRAGNTIYF. The CDR3 DNA is TGTGCCAGCAACAGGGCCGGAAACACCATATATTTT.

This chain links TRBV18 with TRBJ1-6; D possibly corresponds to TRBD1 (6 bases). Germline values: CDR1 KGHSH, CDR2 LQKENI. The ends were cut back, 1 base at V and 8 bases at J, with 12 bases in the middle. The CDR3 consists of 15 residues. The CDR3 DNA reads as TGTGCCAGCTCACCACAGACAGGCCAGTATTCACCCCTCCACTTT. Its protein is CASSPQTGQYSPLHF.

The genes are TRBV7-2 and TRBJ2-3; D remains unclear. Germline V gene sequence: CDR1 SGHTA, CDR2 FQGNSA. V was trimmed by 3 bases and J by 6 bases, leaving 7 bases between them. The CDR3 contains 12 residues. CDR3 amino acids: CASSFLRDTQYF. The CDR3 DNA reads TGTGCCAGCAGCTTCCTACGGGATACGCAGTATTTT. The entire variable domain, with the rest obtained from reference TRBV7-2 and TRBJ2-3, is as follows: GAGVSQSPSNKVTEKGKDVELRCDPISGHTALYWYRQSLGQGLEFLIYFQGNSAPDKSGLPSDRFSAERTGGSVSTLTIQRTQQEDSAVYLCASSFLRDTQYFGPGTRLTVL.

The V and J genes are TRBV19 and TRBJ1-2, with 9 bases fitting TRBD1. The germline V gene has CDR1 LNHDA and CDR2 SQIVND (reference sequence). The junction had 10 bases not matched to a gene; V was cut back by 6 bases and J by 5 bases. The CDR3 covers 15 residues. The CDR3, as DNA: TGTGCCAGTAGAAATGCCGGGACAGGGCGGTATGGCTACACCTTC. Amino acid sequence: CASRNAGTGRYGYTF.

V and J are TRBV10-3 and TRBJ2-7, with D maybe TRBD1 (5 bases). V lost 3 bases and J lost 6, with 12 bases in between. Germline values: CDR1 ENHRY, CDR2 SYGVKD. CDR3 length equals 13 residues. The CDR3 nucleotides read TGTGCCATCAGTGAAGGGCAGGGCCGCGAGCAGTACTTC. This encodes CAISEGQGREQYF.

This clone was seen only once. This chain connects TRBV6-5 to TRBJ2-3, with 8 nucleotides matching TRBD2. Trimming took 2 bases from V and 2 from J; bases not matched to a gene: 3. The CDR3 is made up of 15 amino acids. The V gene's germline CDR1 is MNHEY and CDR2 SVGAGI. CDR3 region: CASSYVAGNTDTQYF. CDR3 nucleotides: TGTGCCAGCAGTTACGTAGCGGGGAACACAGATACGCAGTATTTT.

This rearrangement joins TRBV5-5 to TRBJ2-2; 10 bases align to TRBD1. V shed 5 bases and J 4 bases; nucleotides not matched to a gene: 5. Germline V gives CDR1 SGHKS, CDR2 YYEKEE (reference sequence). This CDR3 contains 15 residues. The CDR3 spells CASRQTGGITGELFF. The CDR3 DNA follows: TGTGCCAGCAGGCAGACAGGGGGCATCACCGGGGAGCTGTTTTTT.

This chain joins TRBV6-5 and TRBJ2-7; a possible D gene is TRBD2 (5 bases). CDR3 size: 14 residues. The V gene's germline CDR1 is MNHEY and CDR2 SVGAGI. The V end lost 5 bases, the J end lost 2 bases, and 13 bases lay between the germline ends. CDR3 sequence (DNA): TGTGCCAGCAGTCCCCGTGTCGGGACCTACGAGCAGTACTTC. It is translated as CASSPRVGTYEQYF.

The chain combines TRBV7-2 with TRBJ2-3, with 14 positions matching TRBD2. This CDR3 is built from 18 residues. V gave up 4 bases and J gave up 3 bases; unmatched junction bases: 9. The V gene's germline CDR1 is SGHTA and CDR2 FQGNSA. CDR3 in DNA: TGTGCCAGCAGCTCCTCAGGACTAGCGGGGGGATGGACAGATACGCAGTATTTT. Its protein is CASSSSGLAGGWTDTQYF.

This clone was detected many times. Since no conserved phenylalanine or tryptophan closes the CDR3, a read error is the likely cause. The DNA is omitted, as the CDR3 cannot be located on it reliably, and the CDR3 follows TCRdb's listing. The V gene is TRBV4-1, the J gene TRBJ2-7; the D call in the table, TRBD1, was not verified against the DNA. Germline V CDR1 and CDR2: MGHRA, YSYEKL. Termini included, the CDR3 measures 10 amino acids. The chain's CDR3 is CASSQVAARK.

The V gene is TRBV30, the J gene TRBJ1-1, with TRBD1 identical over 7 bases. Germline V lookup: CDR1 GTSNPN, CDR2 SVGIG (reference sequence). CDR3 length: 12 amino acids. J was trimmed by 6 bases and V by 2 bases; bases with no gene match: 3. The CDR3 here is CAWSTTGAEAFF. The CDR3 DNA is TGTGCCTGGAGTACCACAGGGGCTGAAGCTTTCTTT.

In this sample, this clone turned up once. This chain uses TRBV5-1 with TRBJ1-2, with D possibly being TRBD1 (5 bases). Germline V gives CDR1 SGHRS, CDR2 YFSETQ. The CDR3 has 13 residues. Trimming took off 1 base at V and 6 bases at J, with 10 bases between the two ends. In DNA form, the CDR3 reads TGCGCCAGCAGCTTGTCGGGGGTGGATGGCTACACCTTC. As protein: CASSLSGVDGYTF.

This clone was observed a handful of times. The chain uses TRBV5-6 and TRBJ2-7; D may be TRBD2 (5 bases). The CDR3 sequence is 14 residues long. With 6 bases removed from V and 2 bases from J, the gap between germline ends came to 15 bases. Germline V CDR1 and CDR2: SGHDT, YYEEEE. CDR3 in amino acids: CASTPRPGTYEQYF. CDR3 sequence (DNA): TGTGCCAGCACCCCCCGTCCGGGGACCTACGAGCAGTACTTC.

This chain joins TRBV6-2 or TRBV6-3 and TRBJ2-3; 8 bases agree with TRBD2. Germline CDR1 is MNHEY and CDR2 is SVGEGT. Trimming removed 2 bases from V and 1 base from J; junction bases left unmatched: 2. The CDR3 is made up of 15 amino acids. The CDR3: CASSYGAGGTDTQYF. In DNA, the CDR3 is TGTGCCAGCAGTTACGGAGCGGGGGGCACAGATACGCAGTATTTT.

This chain connects TRBV19 to TRBJ1-5; 7 bases match TRBD1. Germline V lookup: CDR1 LNHDA, CDR2 SQIVND (reference sequence). The CDR3 length is 14 residues. Trimming took 3 bases from V and 8 from J; bases not matched to a gene: 7. Written as DNA, the CDR3 is TGTGCCAGTAGTATTGGTACAGGGGATGAGCCCCAGCATTTT. Amino acids: CASSIGTGDEPQHF.

The chain combines TRBV19 with TRBJ2-7; 9 bases map to TRBD2. From germline, CDR1 is LNHDA and CDR2 SQIVND (reference sequence). The length of the CDR3 is 13 residues. V trimming: 4 bases; J trimming: 4 bases; junction bases outside the gene matches: 2. The CDR3 region is CASSTAGGYEQYF. The CDR3, as DNA: TGTGCCAGTAGTACCGCGGGAGGGTACGAGCAGTACTTC.

The CDR3 here is CASRGLAGRDEQFF. CDR3 in DNA: TGCGCCAGCAGGGGACTAGCGGGGCGGGATGAGCAGTTCTTC. This chain connects TRBV10-2 to TRBJ2-1; 13 nucleotides match TRBD2. The CDR3 consists of 14 residues. Germline values: CDR1 WSHSY, CDR2 SAAADI. After removal of 6 bases from V and 8 bases from J, the junction contained 4 bases not matched to a gene.

J is TRBJ2-7 and V is TRBV7-2, with TRBD2 matching 9 bases. Germline CDR1 SGHTA, CDR2 FQGNSA. This CDR3 comprises 16 residues. Losses at the gene ends were 1 base for V and 2 bases for J; bases not matched to a gene: 6. DNA of the CDR3: TGTGCCAGCAGCTTAGGGGCGGCGGGGGGGACCTACGAGCAGTACTTC. It specifies CASSLGAAGGTYEQYF.

This clone was counted only a few times. The V and J genes are TRBV11-2 and TRBJ2-1; 11 bases map to TRBD2. Germline V gives CDR1 SGHAT, CDR2 FQNNGV. The CDR3 runs 18 residues. V dropped 4 bases and J dropped 0; count of bases not matched to a gene: 8. In DNA, the CDR3 is TGTGCCAGCAGCTATCGAATAGCGGGGGGGTACTCCTACAATGAGCAGTTCTTC. Protein sequence: CASSYRIAGGYSYNEQFF.

This clone was counted once. The J gene is TRBJ1-5, the V gene TRBV2; 11 bases are shared with TRBD1. The V gene's germline CDR1 is SNHLY and CDR2 FYNNEI. This CDR3 has 14 residues. Trimming cost V 4 bases and J 5 bases; bases outside gene matches: 1. The CDR3 reads CASSGTGGDQPQHF. The CDR3 DNA sequence: TGTGCCAGCAGTGGGACAGGGGGCGATCAGCCCCAGCATTTT.

This clone was picked up one time. The V call is TRBV5-6, the J call TRBJ1-2; no clear D. V lost 0 bases, J lost 3 bases, and 9 bases lay in between. This CDR3 contains 14 residues. The germline V gene encodes CDR1 SGHDT and CDR2 YYEEEE. CDR3 bases: TGTGCCAGCAGCTTGGGCGGAAACTACTATGGCTACACCTTC. Amino acid sequence: CASSLGGNYYGYTF.

The chain carries TRBV6-5 and TRBJ1-1; a possible D gene is TRBD1 (5 bases). The CDR3 is 13 amino acids. Between the trimmed V and J ends, which lost 4 bases and 8 bases, there was a span of 14 bases. Germline-derived CDR1 and CDR2 are MNHEY and SVGAGI. The CDR3 bases are TGTGCCAGCAGTTTATCGGGGGACCAAGAAGCTTTCTTT. Its translation: CASSLSGDQEAFF.

This chain joins TRBV19 and TRBJ1-5, with D maybe TRBD1 (5 bases). This CDR3 spans 13 amino acids. Germline CDR1 is LNHDA and CDR2 is SQIVND (reference sequence). V lost 7 bases and J lost 7, with 14 bases in between. The CDR3 DNA is TGTGCCAGTAAGAGGGGAGGAAGGCAGCCCCAGCATTTT. Translating it yields CASKRGGRQPQHF.

This clone was observed a handful of times. The chain links TRBV12-3 or TRBV12-4 to TRBJ1-6; D ambiguous. CDR3 length: 12 residues. V was trimmed by 3 bases and J by 14 bases, leaving 11 bases between them. The CDR3 is CASSFSGSSLHF. CDR3 sequence (DNA): TGTGCCAGCAGTTTCAGTGGTTCGTCCCTCCACTTT.

V and J are TRBV18 and TRBJ1-5; D possibly corresponds to TRBD1 (6 bases). The CDR3 totals 15 residues. Between the trimmed V and J ends, which lost 3 bases and 2 bases, there was a span of 11 bases. Germline CDR1 is KGHSH and CDR2 is LQKENI. In DNA, the CDR3 is TGTGCCAGCTCACCCGAAACAGGGCGCAATCAGCCCCAGCATTTT. It yields the protein CASSPETGRNQPQHF.

This clone was picked up a small number of times. This chain's CDR3 is CASSVDSFYNSPLHF. The DNA of the CDR3 is TGTGCCAGCAGCGTAGACAGTTTCTATAATTCACCCCTCCACTTT. This rearrangement joins TRBV5-4 to TRBJ1-6, with D possibly matching TRBD1 (5 bases). Germline lookup yields CDR1 SGHNT and CDR2 YYREEE (reference sequence). V lost 4 bases and J 3 bases, leaving 11 bases between the germline ends. This CDR3 is 15 amino acids long.

This clone was counted a few times. The chain recombines TRBV24-1 with TRBJ2-5; D is possibly TRBD2 (5 bases). V was clipped by 4 bases and J by 5 bases, with 10 bases between them. Germline V gene lookup returns CDR1 KGHDR and CDR2 SFDVKD. The CDR3 loop spans 13 amino acids. Here the CDR3 DNA reads TGTGCCACCAGTGACCCAGGACTGGAGACCCAGTACTTC. Its translation is CATSDPGLETQYF.

V gene TRBV11-2 combines with J gene TRBJ2-5; TRBD2 matches 13 bases. The CDR3 has 18 amino acids. Germline lookup yields CDR1 SGHAT and CDR2 FQNNGV. V was pared by 3 bases and J by 0 bases, with 7 bases of the junction left unmatched. The CDR3 loop reads CASSFTGLAGAYQETQYF. The DNA for the CDR3 is TGTGCCAGCAGCTTTACCGGACTAGCGGGGGCTTACCAAGAGACCCAGTACTTC.

The chain couples TRBV19 to TRBJ2-3; 9 bases are a match to TRBD1. V was clipped by 2 bases and J by 4 bases; unmatched bases: 4. This CDR3 has 15 amino acids. Per germline, CDR1 LNHDA and CDR2 SQIVND (reference sequence). The CDR3 DNA sequence: TGTGCCAGTAGTATAATGGGACAGGGAGCAGATACGCAGTATTTT. Its protein is CASSIMGQGADTQYF. Full variable domain (missing parts from reference TRBV19 and TRBJ2-3): DGGITQSPKYLFRKEGQNVTLSCEQNLNHDAMYWYRQDPGQGLRLIYYSQIVNDFQKGDIAEGYSVSREKKESFPLTVTSAQKNPTAFYLCASSIMGQGADTQYFGPGTRLTVL.